These T cell receptor beta chains were read from a single sample in a study of cytotoxic CD8 clonotypes in ibrutinib-treated CLL. Libraries were prepared by immunoSEQ multiplex PCR; TCRdb keeps only in-frame clonotypes and omits some of them. The data hold around 310,000 clones, with about 80% observed a single time. The source material was PBMCs, sampled before ibrutinib treatment. These receptors were obtained from a human donor with chronic lymphocytic leukemia. The CDR3 runs from the conserved cysteine through the conserved F or W. Fields, in order: D gene, V gene, J gene, clone size, CDR3 protein, CDR3 DNA. A D gene is named only where the DNA matches it firmly. Part of the rows lack a size; the others show once, few, many or a class for expanded clones.

>NA|TRBV9|TRBJ1-1|few
CASSGGIAILNTEAFF
TGTGCCAGCAGCGGGGGAATAGCGATACTGAACACTGAAGCTTTCTTT
>NA|TRBV27|TRBJ2-5|NA
CASSDSGETQYF
TGTGCCAGCAGTGACTCAGGAGAGACCCAGTACTTC
>NA|TRBV28|TRBJ1-2|NA
CASSFAGGASYGYTF
TGTGCCAGCAGTTTCGCTGGTGGGGCCTCCTATGGCTACACCTTC
>NA|TRBV19|TRBJ2-1|few
CASNSGGSYNEQFF
TGTGCCAGTAATAGCGGAGGCTCCTACAATGAGCAGTTCTTC
>TRBD2|TRBV19|TRBJ2-3|NA
CASSGTGTSLDTQYF
TGTGCCAGTAGTGGGACCGGGACTAGCTTAGATACGCAGTATTTT
>NA|TRBV27|TRBJ2-7|NA
CASSLKFITAQGRYEQYF
TGTGCCAGCAGTTTAAAGTTCATTACGGCCCAGGGGAGGTACGAGCAGTACTTC
>NA|TRBV28|TRBJ2-3|NA
CASSTSGPDTQYF
TGTGCCAGCAGTACCTCAGGACCAGATACGCAGTATTTT
>TRBD2|TRBV11-2|TRBJ2-1|once
CASSRNSGRASEQFF
TGTGCCAGCAGCCGGAATAGCGGGAGGGCCAGTGAGCAGTTCTTC
>NA|TRBV7-9|TRBJ2-5|NA
CASSLFAVTETQYF
TGTGCCAGCAGCTTATTTGCCGTTACAGAGACCCAGTACTTC
>NA|TRBV19|TRBJ2-1|few
CASSGRQVSDVGQGFINEQFF
TGTGCCAGTAGCGGAAGACAGGTCAGCGACGTCGGGCAGGGTTTTATCAATGAGCAGTTCTTC
>TRBD2|TRBV6-6|TRBJ2-3|NA
CASSSTSGRVDTQYF
TGTGCCAGCAGTTCGACTAGCGGGAGGGTTGATACGCAGTATTTT